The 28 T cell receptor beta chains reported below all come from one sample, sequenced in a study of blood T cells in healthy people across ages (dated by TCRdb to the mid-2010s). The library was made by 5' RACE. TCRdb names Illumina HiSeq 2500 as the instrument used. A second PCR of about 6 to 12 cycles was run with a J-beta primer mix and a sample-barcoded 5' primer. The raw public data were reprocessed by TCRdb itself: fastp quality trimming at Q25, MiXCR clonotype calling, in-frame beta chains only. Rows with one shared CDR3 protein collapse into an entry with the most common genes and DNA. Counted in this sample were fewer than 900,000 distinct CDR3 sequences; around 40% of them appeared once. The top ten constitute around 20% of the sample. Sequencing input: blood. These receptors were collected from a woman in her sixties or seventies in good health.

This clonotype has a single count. The CDR3 sequence: CASSPKMGTANTGELFF. CDR3 DNA: TGTGCCAGCAGCCCTAAAATGGGGACAGCGAACACCGGGGAGCTGTTTTTT. V is TRBV7-3 and J is TRBJ2-2; TRBD1 matches at 7 bases. This CDR3 comprises 17 residues. The V gene's germline CDR1 is SGHTA and CDR2 FQGTGA. J lost 0 bases, V lost 5 bases, and 9 bases had no gene match.

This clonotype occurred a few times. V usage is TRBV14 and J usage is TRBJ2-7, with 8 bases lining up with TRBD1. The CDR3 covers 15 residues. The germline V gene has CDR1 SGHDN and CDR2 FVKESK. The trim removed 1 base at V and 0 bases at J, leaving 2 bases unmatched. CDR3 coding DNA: TGTGCCAGCAGCCAAGGCAGGGGGCCCTCCTACGAGCAGTACTTC. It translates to CASSQGRGPSYEQYF. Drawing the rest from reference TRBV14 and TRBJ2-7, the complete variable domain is EAGVTQFPSHSVIEKGQTVTLRCDPISGHDNLYWYRRVMGKEIKFLLHFVKESKQDESGMPNNRFLAERTGGTYSTLKVQPAELEDSGVYFCASSQGRGPSYEQYFGPGTRLTVT.

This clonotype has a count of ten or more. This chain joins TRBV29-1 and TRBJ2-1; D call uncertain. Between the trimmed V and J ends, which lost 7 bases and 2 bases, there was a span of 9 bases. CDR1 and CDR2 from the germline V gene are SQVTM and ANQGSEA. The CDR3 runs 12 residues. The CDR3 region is CSARTTYNEQFF. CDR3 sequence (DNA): TGCAGCGCTAGGACCACCTACAATGAGCAGTTCTTC.

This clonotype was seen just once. CDR3: CASSPTPGGSNQPQHF. The CDR3 DNA sequence: TGTGCCAGCAGCCCAACCCCAGGGGGTAGCAATCAGCCCCAGCATTTT. The V gene is TRBV3-1, the J gene TRBJ1-5, with 7 nucleotides matching TRBD1. V trimming: 4 bases; J trimming: 0 bases; junction bases outside the gene matches: 6. The CDR3 has 16 residues. The germline gives CDR1 LGHDT, CDR2 YNNKEL (reference sequence).

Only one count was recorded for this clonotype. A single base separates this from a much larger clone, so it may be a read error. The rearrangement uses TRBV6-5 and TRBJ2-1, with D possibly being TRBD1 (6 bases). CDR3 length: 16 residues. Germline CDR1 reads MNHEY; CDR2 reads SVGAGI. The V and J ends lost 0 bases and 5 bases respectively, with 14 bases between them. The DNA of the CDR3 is TGTGCCAGCAGTTACTCGATTACGACAGGTGACAATGAGCAGTTCTTC. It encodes CASSYSITTGDNEQFF.

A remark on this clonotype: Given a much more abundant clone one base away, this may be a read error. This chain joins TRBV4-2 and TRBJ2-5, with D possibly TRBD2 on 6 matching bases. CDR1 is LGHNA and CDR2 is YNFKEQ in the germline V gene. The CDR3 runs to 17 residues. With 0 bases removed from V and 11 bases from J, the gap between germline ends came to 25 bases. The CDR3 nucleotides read TGTGCCAGCAGCCAAGATATGGCCGGGGGAGCCCCCTACAAGCAGTACTTC. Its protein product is CASSQDMAGGAPYKQYF.

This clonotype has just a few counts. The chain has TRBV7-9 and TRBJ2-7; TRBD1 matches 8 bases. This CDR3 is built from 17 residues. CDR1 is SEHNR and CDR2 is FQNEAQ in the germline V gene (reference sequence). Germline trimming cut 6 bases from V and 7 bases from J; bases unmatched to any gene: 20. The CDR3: CASSPKWNGQGKFEQYF. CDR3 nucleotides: TGTGCCAGCAGTCCAAAATGGAACGGACAGGGAAAATTTGAGCAGTACTTC.

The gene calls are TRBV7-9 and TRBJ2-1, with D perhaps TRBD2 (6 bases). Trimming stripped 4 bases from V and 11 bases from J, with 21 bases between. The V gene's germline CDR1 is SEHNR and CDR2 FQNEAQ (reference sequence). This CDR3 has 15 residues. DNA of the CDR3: TGTGCCAGCAGCTACGATTTGGACTTAGCGGATAAGCAGTTCTTC. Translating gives CASSYDLDLADKQFF.

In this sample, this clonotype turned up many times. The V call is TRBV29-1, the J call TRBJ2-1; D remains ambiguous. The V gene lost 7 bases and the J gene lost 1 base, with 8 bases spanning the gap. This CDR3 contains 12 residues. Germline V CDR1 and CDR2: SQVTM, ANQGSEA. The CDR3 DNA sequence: TGCAGCGGTTACCTATCCTACAATGAGCAGTTCTTC. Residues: CSGYLSYNEQFF.

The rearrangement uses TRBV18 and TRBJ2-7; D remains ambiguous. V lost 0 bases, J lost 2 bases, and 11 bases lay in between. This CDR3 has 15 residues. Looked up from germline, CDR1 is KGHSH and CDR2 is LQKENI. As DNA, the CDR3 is TGTGCCAGCTCACCACCCACGGGTGGGACCTACGAGCAGTACTTC. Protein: CASSPPTGGTYEQYF.

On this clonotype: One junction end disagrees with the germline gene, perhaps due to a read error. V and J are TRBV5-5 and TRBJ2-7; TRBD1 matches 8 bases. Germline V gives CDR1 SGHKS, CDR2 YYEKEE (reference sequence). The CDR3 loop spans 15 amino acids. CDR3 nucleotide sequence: TGTGCCAACAGCTGGGGCGGACAGGGTAATTACGAGCAGTACTTC. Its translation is CANSWGGQGNYEQYF. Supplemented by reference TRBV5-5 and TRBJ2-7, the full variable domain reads DAGVTQSPTHLIKTRGQQVTLRCSPISGHKSVSWYQQVLGQGPQFIFQYYEKEERGRGNFPDRFSARQFPNYSSELNVNALLLGDSALYLCANSWGGQGNYEQYFGPGTRLTVT.

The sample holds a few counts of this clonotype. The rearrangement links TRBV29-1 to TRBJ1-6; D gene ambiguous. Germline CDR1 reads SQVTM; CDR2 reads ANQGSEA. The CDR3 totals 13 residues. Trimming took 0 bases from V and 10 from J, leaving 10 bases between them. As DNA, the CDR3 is TGCAGCGTTGAAGAGTTTAGTGGCTCACCCCTCCACTTT. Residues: CSVEEFSGSPLHF.

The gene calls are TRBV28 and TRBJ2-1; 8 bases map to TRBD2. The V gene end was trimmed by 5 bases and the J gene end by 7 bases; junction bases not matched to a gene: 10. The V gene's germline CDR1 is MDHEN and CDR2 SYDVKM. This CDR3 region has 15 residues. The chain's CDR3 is CASSTPSGGLNEQFF. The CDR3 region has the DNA TGTGCCAGCAGTACCCCCTCGGGGGGGCTGAATGAGCAGTTCTTC.

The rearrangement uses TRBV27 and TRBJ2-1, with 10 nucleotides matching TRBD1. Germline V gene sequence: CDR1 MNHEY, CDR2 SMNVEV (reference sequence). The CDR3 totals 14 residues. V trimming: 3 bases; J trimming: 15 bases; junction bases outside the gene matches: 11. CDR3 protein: CASSLGHSGTGVFF. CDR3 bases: TGTGCCAGCAGTTTGGGACATTCCGGGACAGGGGTGTTCTTC.

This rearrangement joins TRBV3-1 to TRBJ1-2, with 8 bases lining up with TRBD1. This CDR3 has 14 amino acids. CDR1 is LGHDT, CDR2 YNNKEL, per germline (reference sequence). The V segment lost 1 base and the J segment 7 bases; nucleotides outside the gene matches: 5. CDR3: CASSQGSRGPGYTF. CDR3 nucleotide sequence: TGTGCCAGCAGCCAAGGAAGCAGGGGGCCTGGCTACACCTTC.

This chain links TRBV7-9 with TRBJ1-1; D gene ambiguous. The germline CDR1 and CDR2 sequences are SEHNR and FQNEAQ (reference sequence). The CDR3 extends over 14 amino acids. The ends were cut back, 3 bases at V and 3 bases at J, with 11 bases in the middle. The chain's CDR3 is CASSFFRRDTEAFF. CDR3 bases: TGTGCCAGCAGCTTTTTCAGACGGGACACTGAAGCTTTCTTT.

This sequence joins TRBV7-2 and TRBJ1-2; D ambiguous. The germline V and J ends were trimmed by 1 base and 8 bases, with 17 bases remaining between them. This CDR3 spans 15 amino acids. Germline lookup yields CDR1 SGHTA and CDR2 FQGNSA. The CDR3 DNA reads TGTGCCAGCAGCTTAGAAAGGTGGGAAGATTGGGGCTACACCTTC. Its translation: CASSLERWEDWGYTF.

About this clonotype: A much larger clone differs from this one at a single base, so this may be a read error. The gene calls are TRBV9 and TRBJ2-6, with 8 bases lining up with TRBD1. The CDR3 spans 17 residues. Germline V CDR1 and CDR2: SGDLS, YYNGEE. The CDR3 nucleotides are TGTGCCAGCAGCGTAGTGTCAGGGGGCAATTTAGGCAACGCCCTGACTTTC. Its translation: CASSVVSGGNLGNALTF.

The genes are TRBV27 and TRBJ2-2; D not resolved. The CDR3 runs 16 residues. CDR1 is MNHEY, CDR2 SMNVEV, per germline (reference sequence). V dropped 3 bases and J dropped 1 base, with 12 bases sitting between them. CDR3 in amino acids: CASSLIASQNTGELFF. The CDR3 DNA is TGTGCCAGCAGTTTGATAGCAAGCCAGAACACCGGGGAGCTGTTTTTT.

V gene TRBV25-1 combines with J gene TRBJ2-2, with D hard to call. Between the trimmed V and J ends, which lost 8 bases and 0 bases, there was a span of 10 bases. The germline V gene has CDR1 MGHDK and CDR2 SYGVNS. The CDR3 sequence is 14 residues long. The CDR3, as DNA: TGTGCCAGCTCGGATAGGGCGAACACCGGGGAGCTGTTTTTT. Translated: CASSDRANTGELFF.

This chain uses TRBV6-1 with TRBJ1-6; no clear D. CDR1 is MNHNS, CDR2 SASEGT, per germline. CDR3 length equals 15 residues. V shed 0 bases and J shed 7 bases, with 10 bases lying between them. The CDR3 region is CASSEALGWNSPLHF. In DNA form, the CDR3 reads TGTGCCAGCAGTGAAGCCCTAGGTTGGAATTCACCCCTCCACTTT.

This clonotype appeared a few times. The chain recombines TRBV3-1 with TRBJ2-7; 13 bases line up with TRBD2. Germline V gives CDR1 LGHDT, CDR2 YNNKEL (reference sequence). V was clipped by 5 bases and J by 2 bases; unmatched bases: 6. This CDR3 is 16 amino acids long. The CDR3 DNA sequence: TGTGCCAGCAGCACTGGACTAGCGGGGGACGCCTACGAGCAGTACTTC. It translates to CASSTGLAGDAYEQYF.

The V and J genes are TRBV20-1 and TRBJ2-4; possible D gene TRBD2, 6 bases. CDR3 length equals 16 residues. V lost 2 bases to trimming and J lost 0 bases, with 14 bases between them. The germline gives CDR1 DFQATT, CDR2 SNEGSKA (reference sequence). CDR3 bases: TGCAGTGCTAGACGTAGCGGTGATTTAGCCAAAAACATTCAGTACTTC. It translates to CSARRSGDLAKNIQYF.

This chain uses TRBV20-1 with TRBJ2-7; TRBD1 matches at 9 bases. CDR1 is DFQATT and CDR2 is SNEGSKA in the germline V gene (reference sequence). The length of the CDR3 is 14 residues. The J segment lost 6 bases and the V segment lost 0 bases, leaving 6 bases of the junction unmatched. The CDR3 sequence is CSARDDRGISEQYF. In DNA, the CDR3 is TGCAGTGCTAGAGATGACAGGGGGATCAGCGAGCAGTACTTC.

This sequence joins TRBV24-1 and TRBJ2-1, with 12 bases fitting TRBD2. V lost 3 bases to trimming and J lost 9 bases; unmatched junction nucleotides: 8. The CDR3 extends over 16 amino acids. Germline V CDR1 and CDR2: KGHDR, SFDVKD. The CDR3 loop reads CATSDGSSGGAGEQFF. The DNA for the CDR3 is TGTGCCACCAGTGATGGGTCTAGCGGGGGGGCCGGTGAGCAGTTCTTC.

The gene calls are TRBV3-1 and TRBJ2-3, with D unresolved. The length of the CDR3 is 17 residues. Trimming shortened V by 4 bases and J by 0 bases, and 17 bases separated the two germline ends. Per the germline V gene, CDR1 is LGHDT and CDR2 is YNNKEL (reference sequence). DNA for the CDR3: TGTGCCAGCAGCCGGCCTGTGGGGTCCGGTAGCACAGATACGCAGTATTTT. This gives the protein CASSRPVGSGSTDTQYF.

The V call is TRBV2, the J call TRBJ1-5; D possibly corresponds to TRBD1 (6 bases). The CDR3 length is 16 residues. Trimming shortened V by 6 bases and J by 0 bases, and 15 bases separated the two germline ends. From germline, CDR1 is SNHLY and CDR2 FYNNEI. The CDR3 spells CASSPGQSFSNQPQHF. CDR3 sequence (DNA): TGTGCCAGCAGCCCCGGACAGAGTTTTAGCAATCAGCCCCAGCATTTT.

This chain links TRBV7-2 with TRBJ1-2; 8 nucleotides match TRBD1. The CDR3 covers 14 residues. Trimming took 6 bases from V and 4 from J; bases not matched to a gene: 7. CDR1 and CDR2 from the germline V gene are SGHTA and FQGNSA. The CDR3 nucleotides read TGTGCCAGCAGAGCAGGGGGCTTACTCTATGGCTACACCTTC. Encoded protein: CASRAGGLLYGYTF.